Presented here are 32 T cell receptor beta chains from one specimen sequenced in a study of blood T cell repertoires in COVID-19. Measured with immunoSEQ multiplex PCR; TCRdb has only the in-frame clones, and not every one. Of approximately 300,000 clones in the sample, roughly 91% were seen once. Sequencing was performed on PBMCs or T cells enriched from blood (not recorded which). Receptor source: a woman aged 25 to 39 who had recovered from COVID-19.

The genes are TRBV4-1 and TRBJ2-3, with TRBD2 matching over 12 bases. V shed 1 base and J 2 bases; nucleotides not matched to a gene: 7. The germline gives CDR1 MGHRA, CDR2 YSYEKL. The CDR3 is made up of 18 amino acids. The CDR3 region is CASSQGLAGVINTDTQYF. In DNA, the CDR3 is TGCGCCAGCAGCCAAGGACTAGCGGGAGTCATTAACACAGATACGCAGTATTTT.

The V gene is TRBV21-1, the J gene TRBJ1-2; TRBD1 was called by the table and not checked on the DNA. TRBV21-1 corresponds to a pseudogene. There are 15 residues in the CDR3. CDR3 loop: CASSKGYTGRYGYTF. DNA of the CDR3: TGTGCCAGCAGCAAAGGATACACAGGGCGCTATGGCTACACCTTC.

The rearrangement joins TRBV28 to TRBJ2-7; perhaps TRBD1 as D (6 bases). This CDR3 has 14 amino acids. Trimming stripped 9 bases from V and 2 bases from J, with 17 bases between. The germline V gene encodes CDR1 MDHEN and CDR2 SYDVKM. The CDR3 sequence: CASIFTGTPYEQYF. In DNA, the CDR3 is TGTGCCAGTATCTTTACCGGGACACCCTACGAGCAGTACTTC.

V is TRBV5-1 and J is TRBJ2-7; 7 bases agree with TRBD2. The V and J ends lost 4 bases and 2 bases, in that order; junction bases with no gene match: 6. The CDR3 runs to 14 residues. The germline V gene has CDR1 SGHRS and CDR2 YFSETQ. The CDR3 here is CASSPTSAAYEQYF. The CDR3 DNA reads as TGCGCCAGCAGCCCCACTAGCGCAGCCTACGAGCAGTACTTC.

The chain couples TRBV7-2 to TRBJ2-1, with D perhaps TRBD1 (6 bases). Germline lookup yields CDR1 SGHTA and CDR2 FQGNSA. The CDR3 totals 14 residues. Trimming cost V 1 base and J 6 bases, with 10 bases left between them. The CDR3: CASSLVHRANEQFF. The CDR3 DNA reads as TGTGCCAGCAGCTTAGTACACAGGGCCAATGAGCAGTTCTTC.

This rearrangement joins TRBV10-2 to TRBJ2-7, with TRBD2 as a possible D gene (5 bases). Trimming stripped 0 bases from V and 2 bases from J, with 8 bases between. The CDR3 has 14 amino acids. The V gene's germline CDR1 is WSHSY and CDR2 SAAADI. The CDR3: CASSESRAAYEQYF. CDR3 DNA sequence: TGCGCCAGCAGTGAGTCGAGGGCGGCCTACGAGCAGTACTTC.

This sequence joins TRBV7-6 and TRBJ1-6, with TRBD1 as a possible D gene (5 bases). Germline V CDR1 and CDR2: SGHVS, FNYEAQ. Between the trimmed V and J ends, which lost 5 bases and 7 bases, there was a span of 15 bases. This CDR3 has 15 residues. In DNA form, the CDR3 reads TGTGCCAGCAGCCCCACGTTCAGGGCAAATTCACCCCTCCACTTT. This sequence encodes CASSPTFRANSPLHF.

This clone was seen a single time. The chain recombines TRBV13 with TRBJ2-1; 9 bases map to TRBD1. Germline V gene data show CDR1 as PRHDT and CDR2 as FYEKMQ (reference sequence). The V segment lost 5 bases and the J segment 5 bases; nucleotides outside the gene matches: 7. This CDR3 is 15 amino acids long. The CDR3 sequence is CASSPGQGRNNEQFF. The CDR3 region has the DNA TGTGCCAGCAGCCCCGGACAGGGGCGGAACAATGAGCAGTTCTTC. The complete variable domain, with remaining parts taken from reference TRBV13 and TRBJ2-1, reads AAGVIQSPRHLIKEKRETATLKCYPIPRHDTVYWYQQGPGQDPQFLISFYEKMQSDKGSIPDRFSAQQFSDYHSELNMSSLELGDSALYFCASSPGQGRNNEQFFGPGTRLTVL.

The V gene is TRBV28, the J gene TRBJ1-5; 8 bases align to TRBD1. The CDR3 is 16 residues long. Germline V lookup: CDR1 MDHEN, CDR2 SYDVKM. Trimming took 4 bases from V and 0 from J; bases not matched to a gene: 5. DNA for the CDR3: TGTGCCAGCAGTTCTCCAGGACAGGGTAGCAATCAGCCCCAGCATTTT. Protein sequence: CASSSPGQGSNQPQHF.

The genes are TRBV28 and TRBJ2-3, with D unresolved. The CDR3 is made up of 15 amino acids. V dropped 8 bases and J dropped 4 bases, with 19 bases sitting between them. From germline, CDR1 is MDHEN and CDR2 SYDVKM. The CDR3 spells CASSRLKSVADTQYF. The CDR3 DNA follows: TGTGCCAGCTCCAGGCTCAAATCAGTGGCAGATACGCAGTATTTT.

V and J are TRBV7-9 and TRBJ1-5; D is ambiguous. In germline, CDR1 is SEHNR, CDR2 FQNEAQ (reference sequence). The CDR3 sequence is 14 residues long. V lost 1 base and J 3 bases, leaving 7 bases between the germline ends. The CDR3 is CASSLDSSNQPQHF. CDR3 nucleotides: TGTGCCAGCAGCTTAGACAGTTCCAATCAGCCCCAGCATTTT.

The V call is TRBV24-1, the J call TRBJ2-7, with D possibly being TRBD2 (6 bases). The CDR3 spans 16 residues. V was clipped by 5 bases and J by 0 bases, with 16 bases between them. CDR1 and CDR2 (germline): KGHDR, SFDVKD. The CDR3 region is CATSGPGVADSYEQYF. The CDR3 nucleotides read TGTGCCACCAGTGGCCCGGGGGTAGCGGACTCCTACGAGCAGTACTTC.

This chain connects TRBV30 to TRBJ1-2; possible D gene TRBD1, 6 bases. V shed 4 bases and J shed 12 bases, with 15 bases lying between them. The CDR3 has 11 amino acids. Germline CDR1 is GTSNPN and CDR2 is SVGIG (reference sequence). The CDR3, as DNA: TGTGCCTGGACCACATCAGGGGAGCACACCTTC. Translation: CAWTTSGEHTF.

The chain uses TRBV6-6 and TRBJ2-3; D uncertain. From germline, CDR1 is MNHNY and CDR2 SVGAGI (reference sequence). Trimming removed 4 bases at V and 4 bases at J, with 6 bases between. CDR3 length: 12 residues. For the CDR3, the DNA is TGTGCCAGCAGTTCACAGTCAGATACGCAGTATTTT. Translating it yields CASSSQSDTQYF.

The chain has TRBV29-1 and TRBJ1-1, with 8 bases matching TRBD1. The CDR3 loop spans 13 amino acids. The ends lost 6 bases at V and 5 bases at J; junction bases unmatched: 8. Germline CDR1 and CDR2: SQVTM and ANQGSEA. This CDR3 is CSVLQGARTEAFF. DNA of the CDR3: TGCAGCGTCCTTCAGGGGGCGAGGACTGAAGCTTTCTTT.

This clone was recorded only once. The V and J genes are TRBV7-3 and TRBJ1-6; no reliable D call. Germline V gene data show CDR1 as SGHTA and CDR2 as FQGTGA. This CDR3 has 15 residues. V gave up 0 bases and J gave up 6 bases, with 9 bases separating them. The CDR3 region has the DNA TGTGCCAGCAGCTTAACGGCGGGAATTAATTCACCCCTCCACTTT. Translating gives CASSLTAGINSPLHF.

Here the CDR3 reads CASSLGAGASYNEQFF. Here the CDR3 DNA reads TGTGCCAGCAGCTTGGGAGCGGGAGCCTCCTACAATGAGCAGTTCTTC. The rearrangement uses TRBV7-6 and TRBJ2-1; TRBD2 matches at 8 bases. There are 16 residues in the CDR3. Germline CDR1 SGHVS, CDR2 FNYEAQ. With 3 bases clipped from V and 0 bases from J, the junction kept 4 bases outside the gene matches.

This clone was detected a few times. J is TRBJ2-7 and V is TRBV27; maybe TRBD1 (5 bases). The V gene lost 6 bases and the J gene lost 2 bases, with 17 bases spanning the gap. This CDR3 spans 15 amino acids. Germline V CDR1 and CDR2: MNHEY, SMNVEV (reference sequence). The CDR3 spells CASRLLGRATYEQYF. The CDR3 nucleotides read TGTGCCAGCAGACTGCTGGGCAGGGCCACCTACGAGCAGTACTTC.

The chain recombines TRBV5-1 with TRBJ2-3; D gene unclear. The CDR3 runs 12 residues. Germline V CDR1 and CDR2: SGHRS, YFSETQ. With 0 bases removed from V and 4 bases from J, the gap between germline ends came to 3 bases. CDR3 sequence: CASSLVADTQYF. The CDR3 nucleotides are TGCGCCAGCAGCTTGGTCGCAGATACGCAGTATTTT.

The CDR3 bases are TGTGCCAGCAGCTCTATACAGGAAAAACTGTTTTTT. It codes for CASSSIQEKLFF. The chain recombines TRBV12-3 or TRBV12-4 with TRBJ1-4; D ambiguous. The CDR3 runs to 12 residues. V dropped 6 bases and J dropped 8 bases, with 10 bases sitting between them.

The gene calls are TRBV7-8 and TRBJ1-4, with 8 bases lining up with TRBD1. V dropped 0 bases and J dropped 8; count of bases not matched to a gene: 5. The CDR3 is 15 amino acids. Germline V CDR1 and CDR2: SGHVS, FQNEAQ. CDR3 protein: CASSLATGDWEKLFF. Written as DNA, the CDR3 is TGTGCCAGCAGCTTAGCGACAGGGGATTGGGAAAAACTGTTTTTT.

The chain uses TRBV7-2 and TRBJ2-7, with a tentative D call TRBD1 (6 bases). V lost 4 bases and J 2 bases, leaving 12 bases between the germline ends. Germline V gene lookup returns CDR1 SGHTA and CDR2 FQGNSA. There are 14 residues in the CDR3. In DNA, the CDR3 is TGTGCCAGCAGCTACACGACAGGAACCTACGAGCAGTACTTC. This gives the protein CASSYTTGTYEQYF.

The chain uses TRBV5-1 and TRBJ1-3; D unresolved. The V gene lost 1 base and the J gene lost 1 base, with 15 bases spanning the gap. Per the germline V gene, CDR1 is SGHRS and CDR2 is YFSETQ. CDR3 length: 17 residues. In nucleotides, the CDR3 is TGCGCCAGCAGCTTGATGAGTCGAACGGGATCTGGAAACACCATATATTTT. The encoded protein is CASSLMSRTGSGNTIYF.

This rearrangement joins TRBV3-1 (or the pseudogene TRBV3-2) to TRBJ2-7; 9 bases are shared with TRBD1. CDR3 length: 15 residues. J was trimmed by 5 bases and V by 4 bases; bases with no gene match: 9. CDR1 and CDR2 (germline): LGHDT, YNNKEL (reference sequence). The CDR3 sequence is CASSPTLGQGNEQYF. The CDR3 nucleotides read TGTGCCAGCAGCCCCACCTTAGGACAGGGGAACGAGCAGTACTTC.

The chain uses TRBV3-1 (or the pseudogene TRBV3-2) and TRBJ1-1, with unresolved D. The CDR3 length is 11 residues. Germline V gene lookup returns CDR1 LGHDT and CDR2 YNNKEL (reference sequence). Between the trimmed V and J ends, which lost 1 base and 8 bases, there was a span of 5 bases. The CDR3 is CASSQAREAFF. For the CDR3, the DNA is TGTGCCAGCAGCCAAGCCAGGGAAGCTTTCTTT.

The rearrangement links TRBV2 to TRBJ1-5, with a possible D match to TRBD1 (6 bases). Trimming stripped 8 bases from V and 4 bases from J, with 9 bases between. In germline, CDR1 is SNHLY, CDR2 FYNNEI. This CDR3 comprises 12 residues. CDR3 loop: CASQGPNQPQHF. The CDR3, as DNA: TGTGCCAGCCAGGGGCCTAATCAGCCCCAGCATTTT.

The chain uses TRBV2 and TRBJ2-3, with a tentative D call TRBD2 (7 bases). Germline lookup yields CDR1 SNHLY and CDR2 FYNNEI. This CDR3 is 13 amino acids long. V gave up 8 bases and J gave up 6 bases, with 15 bases separating them. CDR3: CASEEGGLDTQYF. For the CDR3, the DNA is TGTGCCAGCGAAGAGGGGGGGCTGGATACGCAGTATTTT.

The chain joins TRBV6-5 to TRBJ2-3; D remains ambiguous. The CDR3 loop spans 12 amino acids. Germline V gives CDR1 MNHEY, CDR2 SVGAGI. The V end lost 6 bases, the J end lost 0 bases, and 4 bases lay between the germline ends. The CDR3 nucleotides read TGTGCCAGCAGACAAAGCACAGATACGCAGTATTTT. Its translation: CASRQSTDTQYF.

V is TRBV28 and J is TRBJ2-3, with D possibly matching TRBD1 (6 bases). This CDR3 spans 14 amino acids. Trimming cost V 4 bases and J 2 bases, with 10 bases left between them. Germline CDR1 and CDR2: MDHEN and SYDVKM. The CDR3 region is CASSSGQLTDTQYF. The CDR3 region has the DNA TGTGCCAGCAGTTCCGGACAGCTCACAGATACGCAGTATTTT.

V gene TRBV24-1 combines with J gene TRBJ2-1; 8 nucleotides line up with TRBD1. Trimming cost V 7 bases and J 7 bases; bases outside gene matches: 20. This CDR3 has 18 residues. The germline CDR1 and CDR2 sequences are KGHDR and SFDVKD. The CDR3 DNA sequence: TGTGCCACCAGCCGACAGGGGATGAGGCGGGACCTAAGGAATGAGCAGTTCTTC. Protein: CATSRQGMRRDLRNEQFF.

This rearrangement joins TRBV5-1 to TRBJ2-5, with TRBD1 matching over 10 bases. The CDR3 is 19 residues long. The V segment lost 4 bases and the J segment 4 bases; nucleotides outside the gene matches: 19. Germline CDR1 and CDR2: SGHRS and YFSETQ. The CDR3 sequence: CASSTAPATGGDWRETQYF. In DNA, the CDR3 is TGCGCCAGCAGCACCGCGCCGGCGACAGGGGGCGATTGGAGAGAGACCCAGTACTTC.

V is TRBV2 and J is TRBJ1-1; 7 positions agree with TRBD1. Trimming removed 7 bases from V and 4 bases from J; junction bases left unmatched: 9. The germline V gene encodes CDR1 SNHLY and CDR2 FYNNEI. The CDR3 loop spans 14 amino acids. CDR3 sequence: CASNIEGAGTEAFF. For the CDR3, the DNA is TGTGCCAGCAATATTGAGGGGGCAGGCACTGAAGCTTTCTTT. The whole variable domain, filled in from reference TRBV2 and TRBJ1-1, reads EPEVTQTPSHQVTQMGQEVILRCVPISNHLYFYWYRQILGQKVEFLVSFYNNEISEKSEIFDDQFSVERPDGSNFTLKIRSTKLEDSAMYFCASNIEGAGTEAFFGQGTRLTVV.